What follows describes a single TCR beta chain. This specimen belongs to a study of T-cell reconstitution after alpha-beta-depleted transplantation in children. The authors prepared the TCRbeta library with unique molecular identifiers. TCRdb analysed the PCR reads with MiXCR anew, one entry per CDR3 protein. The sample carries roughly 350,000 distinct CDR3 sequences, about 17% recorded once. In germline, CDR1 is LNHDA, CDR2 SQIVND (reference sequence). The V gene lost 10 bases and the J gene lost 4 bases, with 17 bases spanning the gap. The CDR3 is 13 residues long. The gene calls are TRBV19 and TRBJ2-7; the D gene is possibly TRBD2 (6 bases). The source of this sequence is a male patient aged 2-15 years who had a stem cell transplant for acute lymphoblastic leukemia, so the T cells may come from the graft donor. Sequencing used PBMCs, mostly from graft donor cells, obtained 360 days after TCRalphabeta/CD19-depleted stem cell transplant. CDR3 amino acids: CATSTRKTYEQYF. The CDR3 nucleotides read TGTGCCACCTCGACTAGGAAGACTTACGAGCAGTACTTC.